These T cell receptor beta chains were read from a single sample in a study of control samples from healthy donors and cancer patients. The repertoire was sequenced with immunoSEQ multiplex PCR; TCRdb's copy has only in-frame clones and lacks some. Of about 59,000 clones listed, about 92% are singletons. The sample consisted of PBMCs. These receptors came from a man aged 40-49 years with colorectal cancer. CDR3s include the opening cysteine and the closing phenylalanine or tryptophan. The D gene is left open where the match is weak. Some rows mark clone size as missing; the rest say once, few, many or name a class of expanded clone.

-,-,TRBJ1-5,TRBV18,CASSPDAGMQPQHF,TGTGCCAGCTCACCCGATGCAGGGATGCAGCCCCAGCATTTT
-,-,TRBJ2-1,TRBV7-7,CASSLTGANNEQFF,TGTGCCAGCAGCTTAACGGGGGCAAACAATGAGCAGTTCTTC
TRBD2,-,TRBJ2-1,TRBV7-9,CASSQGLAGSNEQFF,TGTGCCAGCAGCCAGGGACTAGCGGGGAGCAATGAGCAGTTCTTC
-,-,TRBJ1-1,TRBV14,CASSNDRTTEAFF,TGTGCCAGCTCAAATGACAGGACCACTGAAGCTTTCTTT
-,once,TRBJ1-3,TRBV18,CASSPVGPGTTSSGNTIYF,TGTGCCAGCTCACCGGTCGGTCCAGGGACAACGAGCTCTGGAAACACCATATATTTT
TRBD1,once,TRBJ2-7,TRBV11-2,CASSLIPGTGTYEQYF,TGTGCCAGCAGCTTGATTCCCGGGACAGGCACCTACGAGCAGTACTTC
-,-,TRBJ1-1,TRBV10-3,CAISEAGNTEAFF,TGTGCCATCAGTGAGGCAGGGAACACTGAAGCTTTCTTT
-,-,TRBJ2-7,TRBV11-3,CASSLMGGSYEQYF,TGTGCCAGCAGCTTAATGGGTGGCTCCTACGAGCAGTACTTC
-,-,TRBJ1-5,TRBV19,CASSINHLNQPQHF,TGTGCCAGTAGTATTAATCACCTAAATCAGCCCCAGCATTTT
-,-,TRBJ1-5,TRBV7-2,CASSLSYNQPQHF,TGTGCCAGCAGCCTAAGTTATAATCAGCCCCAGCATTTT
TRBD2,-,TRBJ2-1,TRBV5-1,CASSLGSGGEEQFF,TGCGCCAGCAGCTTGGGTAGCGGGGGCGAAGAGCAGTTCTTC
-,-,TRBJ1-2,TRBV5-8,CASSLASGAGGYTF,TGTGCCAGCAGCTTGGCCAGTGGAGCTGGGGGCTACACCTTC
-,once,TRBJ2-3,TRBV4-3,CASSQDSGTQDTQYF,TGCGCCAGCAGCCAAGATTCTGGGACTCAAGATACGCAGTATTTT
-,-,TRBJ2-5,TRBV21-1,CASSPPGTEKTEETQYF,TGTGCCAGCAGCCCCCCCGGGACCGAGAAAACTGAAGAGACCCAGTACTTC
-,few,TRBJ2-7,TRBV18,CASSPRSQIMGYEQYF,TGTGCCAGCTCACCACGTTCACAGATCATGGGCTACGAGCAGTACTTC
-,-,TRBJ1-5,TRBV19,CASSINWGNNQPQHF,TGTGCCAGTAGTATTAATTGGGGAAACAATCAGCCCCAGCATTTT
-,-,TRBJ1-6,TRBV5-1,CASSLGLRSYNSPLHF,TGCGCCAGCAGCTTGGGGTTGAGGTCCTATAATTCACCCCTCCACTTT
-,-,TRBJ2-2,TRBV12-3/TRBV12-4,CASSLGVAGELFF,TGTGCCAGCAGTTTAGGGGTCGCTGGGGAGCTGTTTTTT
-,once,TRBJ2-2,TRBV5-1,CASSYGRQWDSTGELFF,TGCGCCAGCAGCTACGGGCGACAGTGGGATAGCACCGGGGAGCTGTTTTTT